This T cell receptor beta chain was documented in a study of CD8 T cells in Susac syndrome. The V segment lost 7 bases and the J segment 2 bases; nucleotides outside the gene matches: 8. Looked up from germline, CDR1 is SEHNR and CDR2 is FQNEAQ (reference sequence). The CDR3 sequence is 15 residues long. The CD8+ and CD4+ T cells were negatively isolated, with the TEMRA cells enriched by FACS. Random hexamers primed reverse transcription of roughly 0.45 to 1 ug RNA. Amplification of the TCR beta CDR3 was carried out by immunoSEQ multiplex PCR, which spanned a total of 54 Vbeta and 13 Jbeta segments. Each CDR3 protein is one row after TCRdb ran MiXCR on the immunoSEQ multiplex PCR reads. Of about 49,000 distinct CDR3 sequences listed, over 85% are singletons.

The receptor was isolated from a human donor in good health. The source material was CD8+ T cells from PBMCs. The chain recombines TRBV7-9 with TRBJ2-7; 10 bases are a match to TRBD2. CDR3 nucleotides: TGTGCCAGCACCCTAGCGGGAGTAGGGGCCTACGAGCAGTACTTC. Residues: CASTLAGVGAYEQYF.